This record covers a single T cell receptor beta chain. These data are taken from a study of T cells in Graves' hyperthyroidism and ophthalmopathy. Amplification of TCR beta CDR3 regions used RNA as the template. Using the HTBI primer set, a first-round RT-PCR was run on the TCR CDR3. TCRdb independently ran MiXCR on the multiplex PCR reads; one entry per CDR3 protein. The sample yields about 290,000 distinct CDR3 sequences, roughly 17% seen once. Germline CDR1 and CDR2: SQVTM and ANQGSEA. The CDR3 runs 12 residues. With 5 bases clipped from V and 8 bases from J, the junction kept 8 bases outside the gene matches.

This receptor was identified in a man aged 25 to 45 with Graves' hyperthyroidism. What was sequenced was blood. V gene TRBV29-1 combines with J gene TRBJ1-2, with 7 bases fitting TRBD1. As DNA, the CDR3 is TGCAGCGTTACTACAGGGGAAGGCGGCTACACCTTC. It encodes CSVTTGEGGYTF.